This is a list of T cell receptor beta chains from one sample in a study of blood T cells in healthy people across ages. Via MiXCR, TCRdb re-called the 5' RACE reads, giving one row per CDR3 protein. Of approximately 800,000 distinct CDR3 sequences listed, approximately 55% are singletons. Specimen: blood. Receptors originate from an elderly man in good health. The CDR3 runs from the conserved cysteine through the conserved F or W. D genes are given only for firm matches. Not all rows give a size; the values are once, few, many and, for expanded clones, a class.

12 TRBJ1-4 TRBV6-2/TRBV6-3 . few TGTGCCAGCAGTTACTCGGATGAAAAACTGTTTTTT CASSYSDEKLFF
16 TRBJ2-6 TRBV29-1 TRBD1 few TGCAGCGTTGCACAGGGGACGGCCTCTGGGGCCAACGTCCTGACTTTC CSVAQGTASGANVLTF
14 TRBJ2-7 TRBV10-3 . few TGTGCCATCAGGGCCGGGCCCTACTCCTACGAGCAGTACTTC CAIRAGPYSYEQYF
11 TRBJ2-7 TRBV29-1 . . TGCAGCGTCAGGACATGGAATGAGCAGTACTTC CSVRTWNEQYF
15 TRBJ2-3 TRBV3-1 TRBD2 . TGTGCCAGCAGCCCACTAGCGGGGGATCCTAGGGACGCGTATTTT CASSPLAGDPRDAYF
15 TRBJ1-2 TRBV7-2 TRBD1 . TGTGCCAGCAGCTTAGCCCAGGGGGCGAACTATGGCTACACCTTC CASSLAQGANYGYTF
18 TRBJ2-7 TRBV30 . . TGTGCCTGGAGTGTAAGAAGCTCCTGGGGGCGGGTCATCTACGAGCAGTACTTC CAWSVRSSWGRVIYEQYF
11 TRBJ1-2 TRBV3-1 . . TGTGCCAGCAGCCAAGCTAGCGGCTACACCTTC CASSQASGYTF
15 TRBJ2-1 TRBV25-1 . . TGTGCCAGCAGTGCCGGTGGGGGTTTCCACAATGAGCAGTTCTTC CASSAGGGFHNEQFF
17 TRBJ2-1 TRBV5-1 TRBD2 . TGCGCCAGCAGCTTGAACACGGGAGGGAGCTCCTACAATGAGCAGTTCTTC CASSLNTGGSSYNEQFF
16 TRBJ2-7 TRBV29-1 TRBD2 few TGCAGCGTTGCTTTGGCTAGCGGGAAAGGGACCTACGAGCAGTACTTC CSVALASGKGTYEQYF
15 TRBJ2-3 TRBV7-2 . once TGTGCCAGCCATATTAGTGTAGGAGGGAAAGATACGCGGTATTTT CASHISVGGKDTRYF
15 TRBJ2-4 TRBV6-1 . few TGTGCCAGCAGTGCGGTAGTCGGGGTTTCGAACATTCAGTACTTC CASSAVVGVSNIQYF
15 TRBJ2-5 TRBV2 TRBD1 . TGTGCCAGCAGTAAAAATACAGGGGGACAAGAGACCCAGTACTTC CASSKNTGGQETQYF
12 TRBJ2-5 TRBV7-8 . . TGTGCCAGCAGCTTTCGACCAAATGAGCAGTACTTC CASSFRPNEQYF
14 TRBJ2-7 TRBV28 TRBD2 many TGTGCCAGCAGTCGGGCGGGAGGGCTGAACGAGCAGTACTTC CASSRAGGLNEQYF
14 TRBJ2-1 TRBV6-2/TRBV6-3 TRBD1 once TGTGCCAGCAGAAAGGGACAGGGTCAGAATGAGCAGTTCTTC CASRKGQGQNEQFF
16 TRBJ2-1 TRBV27 . . TGTGCCAGCAGTTTATTTGGACTAACCTTAGACAATGAGCAGTTCTTC CASSLFGLTLDNEQFF
14 TRBJ2-7 TRBV6-5 TRBD2 few TGTGCCACCTCAACCCCGGGACTAGACTACGAGCAGTACTTC CATSTPGLDYEQYF
15 TRBJ2-5 TRBV2 TRBD2 once TGTGCCAGCAGTGTGGAGCGGGAGTTTCCTGAGACCCAGTACTTC CASSVEREFPETQYF
12 TRBJ1-1 TRBV12-3/TRBV12-4 . few TGTGCCAGCAGTCCCGGTTTTGGTGAAGCTTTCTTT CASSPGFGEAFF
15 TRBJ2-7 TRBV10-3 . many TGTGCCATCAGTGATGGACTTGAAAACTCCTACGAGCAGTACTTC CAISDGLENSYEQYF
17 TRBJ2-5 TRBV6-5 TRBD2 . TGTGCCAGCAGTTACTCGAGTAGCGGGAGGTCCCAAGAGACCCAGTACTTC CASSYSSSGRSQETQYF
15 TRBJ2-5 TRBV5-6 TRBD1 few TGTGCCAGCAGCACCGGACAGGTCCCCTCTAGGGAGCAGTACTTC CASSTGQVPSREQYF
17 TRBJ1-5 TRBV7-8 . . TGTGCCAGCAGCTGGAGAGGGGTGGGCAGCTTTAATCAGCCCCAGCATTTT CASSWRGVGSFNQPQHF
15 TRBJ2-5 TRBV29-1 TRBD1 . TGCAGCGTGACCGGAGGAGGGACAGGGGCGGGGACCCAGTACTTC CSVTGGGTGAGTQYF
14 TRBJ2-7 TRBV18 . . TGTGCCAGCTCACCGGACAGCCGCTCCTACGAGCAGTACTTC CASSPDSRSYEQYF
15 TRBJ2-7 TRBV6-1 . . TGTGCCAGCAGTCGCGAGGGGGAGGGTGGCTACGAGCAGTACTTC CASSREGEGGYEQYF
14 TRBJ2-7 TRBV20-1 TRBD1 . TGCAGTGCTGAACCTGGGACAGGCTCCTACGAGCAGTACTTC CSAEPGTGSYEQYF
18 TRBJ2-3 TRBV5-1 TRBD2 . TGCGCCAGCAGCTTGGTGAAACCAGCGGGAGGGCTGACAGATACGCAGTATTTT CASSLVKPAGGLTDTQYF
16 TRBJ2-5 TRBV27 . . TGTGCCAGCAGTTCTCGGGGAGGGGGACTGGGGGAGACCCAGTACTTC CASSSRGGGLGETQYF
16 TRBJ2-3 TRBV6-9 TRBD2 . TGTGCCAGCAGTTCCTTGACTAGCGGGAGGGACAGATACGCGTATTTT CASSSLTSGRDRYAYF